The 3 T cell receptor beta chains reported below all come from one sample, sequenced in a study of OX40 agonist ivuxolimab in advanced cancers. The data were produced by immunoSEQ multiplex PCR, yet TCRdb's version contains in-frame clones alone and is incomplete. This table holds 60,000 or so clones, less than 90% found once. This sample comprised CD4+ or CD8+ T cells sorted from blood, obtained in a trial of the OX40 agonist ivuxolimab. Receptors originate from an adult with an advanced solid tumor such as melanoma, head and neck, liver or kidney cancer.

This chain links TRBV11-2 with TRBJ2-7, with TRBD2 matching over 8 bases. The CDR3 is made up of 15 amino acids. Germline loops: CDR1 SGHAT, CDR2 FQNNGV. After removal of 3 bases from V and 5 bases from J, the junction contained 9 bases not matched to a gene. The CDR3 bases are TGTGCCAGCAGCTTTTCATCGGGACTAGAGAACGAGCAGTACTTC. It yields the protein CASSFSSGLENEQYF.

The chain couples TRBV28 to TRBJ2-3, with a tentative D call TRBD1 (6 bases). Trimming took 11 bases from V and 2 from J, leaving 11 bases between them. The CDR3 runs 12 residues. The germline V gene encodes CDR1 MDHEN and CDR2 SYDVKM. The CDR3 bases are TGTGCCTCCCAGGGGAACACAGATACGCAGTATTTT. Its translation: CASQGNTDTQYF. Full variable domain (missing parts from reference TRBV28 and TRBJ2-3): DVKVTQSSRYLVKRTGEKVFLECVQDMDHENMFWYRQDPGLGLRLIYFSYDVKMKEKGDIPEGYSVSREKKERFSLILESASTNQTSMYLCASQGNTDTQYFGPGTRLTVL.

J is TRBJ2-5 and V is TRBV28; possibly TRBD2 for D (7 bases). CDR1 is MDHEN and CDR2 is SYDVKM in the germline V gene. The V and J ends lost 6 bases and 7 bases respectively, with 21 bases between them. The CDR3 runs to 15 residues. The CDR3 DNA reads as TGTGCCAGCAGCCCTCGGGGGGCACGTCAGGGGACCCAGTACTTC. Its translation: CASSPRGARQGTQYF.